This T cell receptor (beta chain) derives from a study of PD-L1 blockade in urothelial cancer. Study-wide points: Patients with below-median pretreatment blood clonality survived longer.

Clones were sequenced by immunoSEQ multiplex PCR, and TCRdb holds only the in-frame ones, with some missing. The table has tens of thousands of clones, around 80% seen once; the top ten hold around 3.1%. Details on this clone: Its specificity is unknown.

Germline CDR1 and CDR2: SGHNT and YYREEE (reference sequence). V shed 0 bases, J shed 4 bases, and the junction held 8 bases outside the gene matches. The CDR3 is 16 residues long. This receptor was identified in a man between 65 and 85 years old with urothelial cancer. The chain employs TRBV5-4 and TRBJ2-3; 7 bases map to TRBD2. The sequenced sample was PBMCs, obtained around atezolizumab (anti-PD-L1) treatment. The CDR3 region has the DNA TGTGCCAGCAGCTTGGGGGGGGGTGAAGCCTCAGATACGCAGTATTTT. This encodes CASSLGGGEASDTQYF.